This TCR beta chain originates from a study of early T cells in non-severe SARS-CoV-2 infection (dated by TCRdb to the early 2020s). About the study as a whole: Bulk RNA from unsorted whole blood was used for TCR sequencing, so alpha and beta chains could not be paired. Paper-wide results and their limitations: VDJdb matching was skewed toward anti-spike CD8 responses and likely underestimated virus-specific expansions by missing private and CD4 specificities.

CDR1 and CDR2, looked up from the germline V gene, are SGHDT and YYEEEE. Taken from cysteine to phenylalanine, the CDR3 has 11 residues. Only the CDR3 portion is preserved as DNA: 33 bases, with reading frame beginning at the first base. V lost 4 bases and J lost 7 bases; the stretch between them is 6 bases long. This clonotype was counted ten times or more. Its antigen has not been determined. Base qualities are not recorded, but no much larger clone differs from it by a single base. Library construction relied on 5' RACE. TCRdb shows the sequencer as NextSeq 500. In the TCR library protocol, unique molecular identifiers were attached to individual cDNA molecules to correct for PCR bias and sequencing error. Both TCR alpha and beta chains were sequenced, and tight co-correlation was observed between alpha and beta sequence abundances in each sample. The authors processed their data as follows. Decombinator V4 was used to annotate TCR sequences for V gene, J gene and CDR3. TCRs were defined as expanded if a significant change between any two time points was detected under a Poisson model with p below 0.0001. Abundances of TCRs were expressed as counts per million after normalisation to the total number of TCRs sequenced in each sample. MAIT TCRs were defined by TRAV1-2 paired with TRAJ12, TRAJ20 or TRAJ33, and iNKT TCRs by TRAV10 paired with TRAJ18. VDJdb, accessed 1 November 2021, was searched for CMV, EBV and SARS-CoV-2 annotated TCRs, excluding TCRs annotated for multiple antigens. The public reads were reanalyzed by TCRdb: fastp trimming at Q25, MiXCR alignment, in-frame beta chains only. Entries that share a CDR3 protein sequence are merged under the most common genes and DNA. V and J calls and clone size were set by TCRdb, not the authors. Counted in this sample were more than 80,000 distinct CDR3 sequences; roughly 15% of them appeared once. The ten top clones hold approximately 1.5% of the sample.

This was a case-control study nested in a cohort of healthcare workers in London, UK, who had nasopharyngeal swab PCR tests and blood samples taken every week. Healthcare workers were enrolled in the week of the UK lockdown, from 23 to 31 March 2020, and were followed every week for up to roughly 16 weeks. The rearrangement combines TRBV5-6 with TRBJ2-1, with the identity of the D gene unclear. Sequenced input: whole blood. The receptor comes from an adult who was a healthcare worker with PCR-confirmed SARS-CoV-2 infection or an uninfected control (not recorded which). The DNA sequence is as follows: TGTGCCAGCAGCGAGAGGAATGAGCAGTTCTTC. This sequence encodes CASSERNEQFF. With the rest looked up from the reference TRBV5-6 and TRBJ2-1 genes rather than sequenced, the full variable domain is DAGVTQSPTHLIKTRGQQVTLRCSPKSGHDTVSWYQQALGQGPQFIFQYYEEEERQRGNFPDRFSGHQFPNYSSELNVNALLLGDSALYLCASSERNEQFFGPGTRLTVL.